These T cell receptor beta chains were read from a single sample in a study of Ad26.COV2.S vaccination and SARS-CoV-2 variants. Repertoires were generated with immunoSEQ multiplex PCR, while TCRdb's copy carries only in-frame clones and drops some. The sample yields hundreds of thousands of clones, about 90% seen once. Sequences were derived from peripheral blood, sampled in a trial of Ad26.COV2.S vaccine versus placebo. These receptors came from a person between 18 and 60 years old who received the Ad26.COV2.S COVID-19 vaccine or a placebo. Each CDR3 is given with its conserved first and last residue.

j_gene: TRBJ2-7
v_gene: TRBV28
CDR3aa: CASSLSREQYF

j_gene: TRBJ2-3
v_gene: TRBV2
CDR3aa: CASSDTVGGRGDTQYF

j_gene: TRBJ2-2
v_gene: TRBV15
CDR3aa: CATGHENTGELFF

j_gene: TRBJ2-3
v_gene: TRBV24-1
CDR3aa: CATRQTGIDTQYF

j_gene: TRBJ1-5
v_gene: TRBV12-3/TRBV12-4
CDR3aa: CASSPGQNQPQHF

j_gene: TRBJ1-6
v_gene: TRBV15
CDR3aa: CATRGSSYNSPLHF

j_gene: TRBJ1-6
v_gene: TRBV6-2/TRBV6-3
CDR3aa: CASSYPRLSSYNSPLHF

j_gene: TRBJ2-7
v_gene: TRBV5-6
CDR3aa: CASSSLESYEQYF

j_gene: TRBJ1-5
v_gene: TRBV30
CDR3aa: CAWSARGGQPQHF

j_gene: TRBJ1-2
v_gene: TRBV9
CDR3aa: CASSVTGDPNYGYTF

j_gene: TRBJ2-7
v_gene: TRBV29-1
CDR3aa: CSVVSGLAGYEQYF

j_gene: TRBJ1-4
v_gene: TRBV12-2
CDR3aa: CARRGQANEKLFF

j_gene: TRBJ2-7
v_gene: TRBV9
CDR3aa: CASSVEYGRAYEQYF

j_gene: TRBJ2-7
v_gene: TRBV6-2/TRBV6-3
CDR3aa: CASSYSRGRGVEQYF

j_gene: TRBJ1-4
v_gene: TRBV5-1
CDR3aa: CASREGFTNEKLFF

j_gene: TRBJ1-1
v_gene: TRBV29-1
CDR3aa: CSVYRVLNTEAFF

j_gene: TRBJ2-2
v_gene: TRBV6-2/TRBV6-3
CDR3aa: CASSRDSGELFF

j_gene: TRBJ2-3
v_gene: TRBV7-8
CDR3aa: CASSLGQGTLADTQYF

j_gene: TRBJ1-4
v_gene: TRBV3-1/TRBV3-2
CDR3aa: CASSQDVSINEKLFF

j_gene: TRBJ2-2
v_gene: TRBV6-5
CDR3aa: CASSYGLAKNTGELFF